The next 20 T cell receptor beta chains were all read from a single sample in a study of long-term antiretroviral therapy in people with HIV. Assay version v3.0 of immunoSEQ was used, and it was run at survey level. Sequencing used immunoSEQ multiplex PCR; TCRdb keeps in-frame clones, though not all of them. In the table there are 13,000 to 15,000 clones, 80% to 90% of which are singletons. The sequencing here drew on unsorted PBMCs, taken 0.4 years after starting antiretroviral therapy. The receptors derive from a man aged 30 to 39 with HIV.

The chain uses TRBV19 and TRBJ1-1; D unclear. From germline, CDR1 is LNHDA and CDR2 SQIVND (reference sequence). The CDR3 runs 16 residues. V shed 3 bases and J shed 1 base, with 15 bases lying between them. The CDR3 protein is CASSMRLTLGNTEAFF. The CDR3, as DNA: TGTGCCAGTAGTATGAGGCTGACCCTAGGGAACACTGAAGCTTTCTTT.

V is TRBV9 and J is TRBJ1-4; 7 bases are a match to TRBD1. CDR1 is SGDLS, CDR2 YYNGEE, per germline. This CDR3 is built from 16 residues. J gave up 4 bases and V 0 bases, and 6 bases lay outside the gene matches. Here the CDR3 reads CASSVGGGWNNEKLFF. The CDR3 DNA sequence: TGTGCCAGCAGCGTAGGAGGGGGCTGGAATAATGAAAAACTGTTTTTT.

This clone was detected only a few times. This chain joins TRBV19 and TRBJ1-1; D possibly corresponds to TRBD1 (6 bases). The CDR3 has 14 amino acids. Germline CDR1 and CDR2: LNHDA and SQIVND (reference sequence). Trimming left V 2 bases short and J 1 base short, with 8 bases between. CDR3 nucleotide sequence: TGTGCCAGTAGTATAAACAGGGCGAACACTGAAGCTTTCTTT. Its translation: CASSINRANTEAFF. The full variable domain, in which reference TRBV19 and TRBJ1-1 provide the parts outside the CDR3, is DGGITQSPKYLFRKEGQNVTLSCEQNLNHDAMYWYRQDPGQGLRLIYYSQIVNDFQKGDIAEGYSVSREKKESFPLTVTSAQKNPTAFYLCASSINRANTEAFFGQGTRLTVV.

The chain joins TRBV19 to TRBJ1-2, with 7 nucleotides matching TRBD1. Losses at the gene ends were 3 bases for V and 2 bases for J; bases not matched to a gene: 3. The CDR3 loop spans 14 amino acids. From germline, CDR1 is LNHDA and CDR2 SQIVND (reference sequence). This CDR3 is CASSMPGQNYGYTF. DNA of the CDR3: TGTGCCAGTAGTATGCCGGGACAGAACTATGGCTACACCTTC.

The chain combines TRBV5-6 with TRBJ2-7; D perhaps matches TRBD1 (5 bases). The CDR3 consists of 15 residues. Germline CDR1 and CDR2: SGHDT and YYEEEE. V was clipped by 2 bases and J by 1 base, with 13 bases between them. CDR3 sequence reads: CASSFLDSESYEQYF. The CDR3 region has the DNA TGTGCCAGCAGCTTTCTCGACAGCGAGTCCTACGAGCAGTACTTC.

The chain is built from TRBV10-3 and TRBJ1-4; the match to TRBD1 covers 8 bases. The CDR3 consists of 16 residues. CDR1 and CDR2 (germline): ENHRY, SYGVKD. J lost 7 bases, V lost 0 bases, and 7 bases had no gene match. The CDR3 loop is CAISESSQGDSEKLFF. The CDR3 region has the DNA TGTGCCATCAGTGAGTCTTCACAGGGGGATAGTGAAAAACTGTTTTTT.

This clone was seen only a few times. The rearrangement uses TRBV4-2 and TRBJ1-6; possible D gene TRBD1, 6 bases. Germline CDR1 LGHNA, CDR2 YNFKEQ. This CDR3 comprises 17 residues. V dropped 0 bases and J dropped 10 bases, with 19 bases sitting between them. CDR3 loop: CASSQDGIGGGRSPLHF. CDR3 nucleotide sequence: TGTGCCAGCAGCCAAGATGGGATTGGAGGGGGGAGGTCACCCCTCCACTTT.

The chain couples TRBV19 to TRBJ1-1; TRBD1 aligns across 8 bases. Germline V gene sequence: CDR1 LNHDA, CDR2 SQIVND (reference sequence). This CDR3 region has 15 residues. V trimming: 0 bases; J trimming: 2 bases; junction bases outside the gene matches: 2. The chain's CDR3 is CASSIDRGHNTEAFF. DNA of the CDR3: TGTGCCAGTAGTATAGACAGGGGGCATAACACTGAAGCTTTCTTT.

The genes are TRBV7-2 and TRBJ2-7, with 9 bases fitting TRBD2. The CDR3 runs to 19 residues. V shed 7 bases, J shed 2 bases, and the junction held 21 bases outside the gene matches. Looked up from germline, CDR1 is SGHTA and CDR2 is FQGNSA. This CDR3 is CASTLSLRGWTSAPYEQYF. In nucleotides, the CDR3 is TGTGCCAGCACCCTCTCCCTTCGGGGGTGGACTAGCGCTCCCTACGAGCAGTACTTC.

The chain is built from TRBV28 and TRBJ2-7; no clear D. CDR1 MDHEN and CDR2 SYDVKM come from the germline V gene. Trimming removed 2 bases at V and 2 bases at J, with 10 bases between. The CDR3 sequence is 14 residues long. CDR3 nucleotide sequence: TGTGCCAGCAGTTTAACCAGGAACGCCTACGAGCAGTACTTC. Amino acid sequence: CASSLTRNAYEQYF.

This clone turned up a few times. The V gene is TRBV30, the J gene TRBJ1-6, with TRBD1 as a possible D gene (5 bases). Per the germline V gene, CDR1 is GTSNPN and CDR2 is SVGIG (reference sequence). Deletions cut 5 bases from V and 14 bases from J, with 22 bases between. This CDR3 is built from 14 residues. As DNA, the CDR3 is TGTGCCTGGGCCCCGGGGGAGGTTGGGTCCACCCTCCACTTT. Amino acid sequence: CAWAPGEVGSTLHF.

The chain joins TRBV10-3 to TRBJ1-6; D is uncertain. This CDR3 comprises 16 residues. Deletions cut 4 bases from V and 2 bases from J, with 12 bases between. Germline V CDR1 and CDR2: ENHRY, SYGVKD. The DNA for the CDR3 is TGTGCCATCAGTGTAGGCCCCGACGCCTATAATTCACCCCTCCACTTT. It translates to CAISVGPDAYNSPLHF.

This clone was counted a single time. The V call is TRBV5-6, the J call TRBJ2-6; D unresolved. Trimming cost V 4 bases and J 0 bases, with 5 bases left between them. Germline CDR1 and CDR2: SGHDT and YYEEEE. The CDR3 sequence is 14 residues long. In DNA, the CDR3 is TGTGCCAGCAGCAAAATCTCTGGGGCCAACGTCCTGACTTTC. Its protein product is CASSKISGANVLTF.

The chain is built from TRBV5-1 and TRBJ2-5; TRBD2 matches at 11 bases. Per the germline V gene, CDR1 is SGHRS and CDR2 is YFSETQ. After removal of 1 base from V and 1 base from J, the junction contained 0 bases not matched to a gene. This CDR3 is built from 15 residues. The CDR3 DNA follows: TGCGCCAGCAGCTTGACTAGCGGGGGCCAAGAGACCCAGTACTTC. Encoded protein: CASSLTSGGQETQYF. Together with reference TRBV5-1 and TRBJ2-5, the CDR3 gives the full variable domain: KAGVTQTPRYLIKTRGQQVTLSCSPISGHRSVSWYQQTPGQGLQFLFEYFSETQRNKGNFPGRFSGRQFSNSRSEMNVSTLELGDSALYLCASSLTSGGQETQYFGPGTRLLVL.

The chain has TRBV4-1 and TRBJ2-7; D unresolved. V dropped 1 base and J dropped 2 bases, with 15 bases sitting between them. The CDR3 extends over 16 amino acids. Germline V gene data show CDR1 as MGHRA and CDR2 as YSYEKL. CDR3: CASSQVGTRLTYEQYF. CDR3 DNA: TGCGCCAGCAGCCAAGTTGGCACCCGCTTAACCTACGAGCAGTACTTC.

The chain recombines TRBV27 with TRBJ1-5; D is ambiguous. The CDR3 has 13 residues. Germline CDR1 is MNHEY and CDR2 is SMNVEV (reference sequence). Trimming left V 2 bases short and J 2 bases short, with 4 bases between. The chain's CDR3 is CASSLIGNQPQHF. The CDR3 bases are TGTGCCAGCAGTTTAATTGGCAATCAGCCCCAGCATTTT.

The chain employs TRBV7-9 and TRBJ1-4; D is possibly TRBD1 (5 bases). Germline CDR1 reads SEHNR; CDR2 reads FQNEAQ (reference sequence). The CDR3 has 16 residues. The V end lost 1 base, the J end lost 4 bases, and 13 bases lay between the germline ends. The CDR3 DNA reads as TGTGCCAGCAGCTTAGGGCTGACAGCTGGTAATGAAAAACTGTTTTTT. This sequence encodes CASSLGLTAGNEKLFF.

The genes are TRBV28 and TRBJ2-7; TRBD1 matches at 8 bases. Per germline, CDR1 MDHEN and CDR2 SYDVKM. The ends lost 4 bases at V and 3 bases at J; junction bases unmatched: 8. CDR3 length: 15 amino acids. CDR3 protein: CASSSPGQGVYEQYF. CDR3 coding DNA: TGTGCCAGCAGTTCACCTGGACAGGGTGTCTACGAGCAGTACTTC. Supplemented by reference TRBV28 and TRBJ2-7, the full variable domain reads DVKVTQSSRYLVKRTGEKVFLECVQDMDHENMFWYRQDPGLGLRLIYFSYDVKMKEKGDIPEGYSVSREKKERFSLILESASTNQTSMYLCASSSPGQGVYEQYFGPGTRLTVT.

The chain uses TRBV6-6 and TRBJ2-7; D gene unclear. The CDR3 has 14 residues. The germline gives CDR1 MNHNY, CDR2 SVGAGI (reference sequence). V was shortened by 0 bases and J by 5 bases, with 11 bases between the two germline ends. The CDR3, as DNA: TGTGCCAGCAGTTACTCGAAAGGACGCGACGAGCAGTACTTC. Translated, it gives CASSYSKGRDEQYF.

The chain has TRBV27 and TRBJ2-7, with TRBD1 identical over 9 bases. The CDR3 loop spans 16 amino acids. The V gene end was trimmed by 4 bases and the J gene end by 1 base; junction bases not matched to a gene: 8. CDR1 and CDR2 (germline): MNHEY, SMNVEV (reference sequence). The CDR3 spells CASSSVGTGNSYEQYF. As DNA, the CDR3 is TGTGCCAGCAGTTCGGTGGGGACAGGGAATTCCTACGAGCAGTACTTC.